Detailed here is one TCR beta chain. The clone's antigen remains unknown. Qualities for individual bases were not recorded, and no much larger clone is one base off. The CDR3, cysteine through phenylalanine, is 14 amino acids long. The only DNA kept is the CDR3, 42 bases in frame from the first base. CDR1 and CDR2, per the germline V gene, are MNHEY and SVGAGI. V is clipped by 5 bases and J by 2 bases, and the sequence between their germline boundaries is 13 bases long. In total, 666 healthy bone marrow donors made up the cohort. Cohort members were all nominally healthy when sampled, although unrecorded immune exposures were likely present. The donor tested CMV seropositive, placing the donor among the 250 to 350 seropositive members of the cohort. A peripheral blood sample was provided by each donor, and peripheral blood mononuclear cells were used for TCR beta sequencing. The Qiagen DNeasy Blood Extraction Kit was used to extract genomic DNA from the blood cell samples.

These data originate in a study of cytomegalovirus exposure and HLA in healthy donors (TCRdb year 2017). Turning to the overall study: According to an earlier analysis of around 600 of the donors, some 180 million T cells yielded some 110 million unique TCR beta sequences and 250 to 350 Gb of sequence data. An early release that covered fewer than 750 HLA-typed donors contained about 300 gigabases of sequencing data and tens of millions of unique TCR sequences. Of the roughly 400 genotyped donors, roughly 80% were placed in the genetic ancestry cluster associated with self-reported Caucasian donors. The study aimed to test whether cataloging public T cell receptors could reveal signatures of past pathogen exposure. The study used immunosequencing to profile the T cell repertoires of about 670 subjects and linked those repertoires to cytomegalovirus serostatus. A separate validation cohort of over a hundred different subjects was used in addition to the roughly 720-subject first cohort. To predict cytomegalovirus infection status, the study brought together high-throughput TCR immunosequencing, statistical association of individual TCRs with disease status, and machine learning. A later analysis re-analyzed previously published TCR beta repertoires from 500 to 700 donors and added high-resolution HLA genotyping to study TCR occurrence patterns. Rather than using new phenotypic data, the later analysis identified candidate immune exposures from TCR beta sequences and from how often those sequences occurred across donors. In an earlier analysis of roughly 600 of the donors, high-throughput TCR beta sequencing was used to judge whether each TCR beta V gene segment behaved as functional or pseudogenic. Donor age, sex, ethnicity and CMV serostatus were compiled together with the repertoire data. A later genetic analysis took genome-wide SNP genotypes for 398 of the 666 donors and used that subset as a discovery cohort. Every discovery cohort repertoire had been produced on one sequencing platform. Class I and class II HLA loci were covered by the typing at four-digit resolution. Typing coverage varied by locus: roughly 629-630 donors for A, B, C, DRB1 and DQB1; more than 500 for DQA1; nearly 610 for DPA1; 450 to 480 for DPB1. Roughly five DR-DQ haplotypes were handled as single units for association and clustering because linkage in the cohort was strong. Among a few hundred genotyped donors of the cohort, an average of 235,054 unique TCR beta nucleotide sequences were sequenced per donor, around 20% of them non-productive.

The protocol used for the library was the immunoSEQ multiplex PCR assay. For the multiplex PCR, a mixture combining 60 forward primers for TCR Vbeta segments and 13 reverse primers for TCR Jbeta segments was used. Amplification of the CDR3 region of rearranged TCR beta genes was performed with a multiplex PCR assay on genomic DNA. On the Illumina HiSeq System, the amplified TCR beta libraries were sequenced as 87-base-pair reads. On the study's bioinformatics: A later analysis tallied some 79 million unique TCR beta chains across the 666 repertoires, and about 10 million of those chains were shared by two or more donors. Raw reads were error-corrected and collapsed into unique sequences by a nearest-neighbor algorithm in which closely related sequences were merged to remove PCR and sequencing errors. CDR3 sequences were aligned to IMGT reference sequences to assign V, D and J gene segments. For a sequence to be retained, a match of at least six nucleotides was required to both a V gene segment and a J gene segment. Rearrangements were classified as productive when the CDR3 lacked stop codons and remained in frame with V and J, and all other rearrangements were classified as non-productive. CDR3 was defined by IMGT convention, running from the second conserved V-encoded cysteine to the conserved J-encoded phenylalanine. Sequences without an unambiguous match to a single V gene segment were excluded from the earlier analysis of about 600 of the donors. In an earlier analysis of approximately 590 of the donors, V segments were called functional above 56.7% productive rearrangements and were called segregating when the between-donor standard deviation exceeded 5%. A statistical classification framework was built for diagnosing cytomegalovirus status from the catalog of TCR beta chain sequences. A later analysis assigned V and J genes by comparing TCR nucleotide sequences with IMGT/GENE-DB human TR gene sequences. In a later analysis, CDR3 sequences and most-parsimonious VDJ recombination scenarios were assigned using the TCRdist pipeline. In a later analysis, each TCR beta chain was defined by its CDR3 amino acid sequence together with its V-gene family, and reads lacking a unique V-gene family were excluded. In a later analysis, 500 to 700 highly shared, low-generation-probability nucleotide sequences were removed to address suspected cross-contamination and a sequencing artifact. For each public chain, a later analysis derived a clonal expansion index from normalized ranks of inferred template counts within each repertoire. Generation probabilities in a later analysis came from a VDJ recombination model fitted to out-of-frame rearrangements, and those results were checked against IGoR. Hypergeometric tests were used in a later analysis to score TCR-TCR, TCR-HLA and TCR-CMV co-occurrence, with a repertoire-size bias correction applied to the TCR pairs. To estimate false discovery rates, a later analysis permuted the HLA or CMV assignments 20 times. In a later analysis, co-occurring TCRs were grouped with DBSCAN, and TCRdist sequence similarity was added when clustering was performed within HLA-allele-positive subsets. Repertoires with fewer than 30,000 or more than 120,000 public chains, plus five repertoires with anomalous nucleotide sharing, were excluded from co-occurrence clustering. TCRdb limited this immuneACCESS table to in-frame rearrangements with V and J called. A share of clones is missing; checked studies link under half to unresolved V genes, and the rest is unexplained. V, J and clone size reflect that table, while D and trimming were determined from the DNA. The sample profile shows under 140,000 clones; 76% of them were found once. The ten largest clonotypes hold around 15% of the sample.

Beyond this particular receptor, the publication reports: In a later analysis, HLA-associated TCR beta chains were found to be more clonally expanded and to have lower generation probabilities than equally common non-associated chains. A group of highly shared sequence variants was considered likely to be a technical artifact of the sequencing pipeline. Most TCR sequences were observed very rarely across donors, whereas some public TCRs were present in many individuals. According to a later analysis, TCR association rates differed among HLA loci, with DRB1 alleles showing the most associated TCRs and HLA-C alleles showing the fewest. The cohort was sequenced for TCR beta chains only, and without alpha or paired-chain data the features that could be detected were limited. Over 15 rarely observed V segments, including chromosome 9 orphons, were excluded from the earlier analysis of some 590 of the donors because counts were too low. Linkage disequilibrium might explain the correlated functional status among segregating V segments, but an unknown experimental factor could not be excluded. According to a later analysis, parvovirus B19, influenza, CMV and Epstein-Barr virus appeared linked to several top co-occurrence clusters. Some IMGT-functional V segments, including TRBV6-2 and TRBV6-3, could not be distinguished by the 87-base-pair reads and were therefore excluded. Three of the identified cytomegalovirus-associated TCR beta chains were confirmed in vitro to be specific for cytomegalovirus antigens. Strong co-occurrence of HLA alleles, especially DR and DQ, made assigning TCR associations to individual alleles difficult. A later genetic analysis reported fewer N-insertions in productive TCRs among donors in an Asian-associated ancestry cluster than the approximately 670-donor mean. An earlier analysis of approximately 530 of the donors showed that most TCR beta V segments appeared in productive rearrangements either about 87% or about 30% of the time, which broadly matched IMGT annotations. A further reported finding was that TCR beta sequences accurately predicted the HLA-A and HLA-B alleles for most subjects in the first cohort. The classifier was reported to diagnose cytomegalovirus status with high specificity and sensitivity in both the original and validation cohorts. Most CMV-associated TCR beta chains appeared to be HLA-restricted in a later analysis, and the HLA associations seemed to be driven largely by CMV exposure. Roughly uniform sequencing depth across donors was assumed in presence/absence analyses, although this assumption may not hold. CMV serostatus was the only immune exposure information available for the cohort. A later genetic analysis associated a missense DCLRE1C variant with V-gene and J-gene trimming of TCR beta chains, and an independent cohort replicated the association. In a later analysis, some 18,000 TCR beta sequences were associated with specific HLA alleles at a false discovery rate of 0.05. HLA typing was unavailable for some donors at each locus, so association tests used only the typed subset. The authors suggested that the approach could potentially be extended to other disease states and immunological phenotypes. The study gave a list of 150 to 200 TCR beta chains associated with cytomegalovirus.

The receptor chain draws on TRBV6-5 and TRBJ2-7; the D gene is perhaps TRBD1, on 5 matching bases. The specimen was PBMCs. This clonotype was sampled from a man between 25 and 39 years old in good health and CMV-seropositive. The nucleotides are TGTGCCAGCAGTCCTACCGACAGTACCTACGAGCAGTACTTC. It is translated as CASSPTDSTYEQYF.